The clone carrying this T cell receptor (beta chain) was observed a few times. Its cognate antigen is unknown. The sample comes from a study of identical twins. The study's findings and limits: Models underestimated out-of-frame TCR alpha sharing in monozygotic twins.

Template switching, a step in the protocol, added a universal primer site, and cDNA carried unique molecular identifiers. TCRdb reprocessed the 5' RACE reads with MiXCR, giving one entry per CDR3 protein. The sample includes 350,000 or so distinct CDR3 sequences, 9% to 15% of them seen just once. V was trimmed by 3 bases and J by 7 bases, leaving 9 bases between them. The CDR3 runs 13 residues. Germline CDR1 and CDR2: SGHNT and YENEEA. These same data were also listed under a study on yellow fever vaccine responses in identical twins.

The sequence was obtained from a woman between 18 and 29 years old in good health. The rearrangement uses TRBV11-3 and TRBJ2-2; D ambiguous. The sequenced material came from CD8+ T cells sorted from blood. The CDR3 region has the DNA TGTGCCAGCAGCTTTGTTCTTGGCGGGGAGCTGTTTTTT. This sequence encodes CASSFVLGGELFF. The full variable domain, its missing parts supplied by reference TRBV11-3 and TRBJ2-2, is EAGVVQSPRYKIIEKKQPVAFWCNPISGHNTLYWYLQNLGQGPELLIRYENEEAVDDSQLPKDRFSAERLKGVDSTLKIQPAELGDSAVYLCASSFVLGGELFFGEGSRLTVL.